What follows is one T cell receptor beta chain and its context. What this receptor recognizes is not known. There are no base qualities to consult, and no much larger clone falls within one base. The sample belongs to a study of shared clonotypes between healthy human individuals (dated by TCRdb to the early 2020s). Some background on the complete study: Three men and a couple of women, aged 18 to 49 years, made up the cohort. For each donor, CD4 naive and CD4 memory were each run on three plates, CD8 naive on two plates, and CD8 memory on one plate. The study deeply sequenced blood TCR repertoires of five healthy adults to estimate repertoire size and the extent of clonotype sharing between individuals. To increase sequencing depth and limit assay-specific biases, different laboratories used diverse techniques to prepare libraries and sequence TCR repertoires. Per donor, leukapheresis produced somewhere between about 0.8 and 9 billion PBMCs. General findings and caveats noted by the study authors: Pairwise subsampling indicated that sequencing depth was expected to affect the degree of clonotype sharing among donors. Even with the large sequencing depth, rarefaction of the sorted-subset datasets indicated that sequencing was incomplete. Sampling was restricted to blood, and TCR repertoires in tissue are likely to differ from TCR repertoires in blood. Around 5% of naive CD4, 3.5% of naive CD8, roughly 2.4% of memory CD4, and less than 0.45% of memory CD8 clonotypes were shared across four donors. Naive subsets generally had larger estimated clonotype richness than memory subsets did. Because the study included only a small number of donors, the genetic and exposure-history diversity represented was limited. Clonotypes shared by all four sorted-subset donors showed higher generation probabilities than non-shared clonotypes.

The donors were healthy, HIV-negative adults who had no recently reported acute infections or vaccinations. Only Caucasian adults living in Nashville, Tennessee, USA were represented among the donors. Magnetic negative selection was used to enrich CD4+ T cells, after which naive cells were positively selected on CD45RA and the negative fraction became the memory subset. Blood was obtained by leukapheresis, after which PBMCs were separated by Ficoll-Histopaque density gradient centrifugation and cryopreserved in liquid nitrogen vapor phase. Purity and quantity of every magnetically sorted T cell population were checked by analytical flow cytometry. From each sorted fraction, genomic DNA was isolated and quantified by UV absorbance on a Nanodrop 2000c. CDR1 and CDR2 are drawn from the germline V gene: SGHTA, FQGNSA. The CDR3, from cysteine to phenylalanine, totals 15 residues. Only the CDR3 DNA is retained, 45 bases long and in frame from the first base. V and J are truncated by 5 bases and 7 bases respectively, leaving an intervening sequence of 20 bases.

Using the deep immunoSEQ assay, TCR CDR3 regions were amplified from genomic DNA by multiplex PCR. For each cell subset, the extracted genomic DNA was distributed evenly across all wells of several immunoSEQ 96-well plates, and each plate served as one replicate. For sorted subsets, approximately 210 ng genomic DNA, equal to 30,000 to 35,000 T cell genomes, was loaded into each replicate PCR. Purified libraries were measured with a Qubit 3.0 fluorometer, size-checked on a Bioanalyzer 2100, and measured again with the KAPA Library Quantification kit. Each immunoSEQ 96-well plate was sequenced on its own single-read 150-cycle Illumina NextSeq 550 flow cell. The authors processed their data as follows. The immunoSEQ output contained only junctional sequences without quality scores, so filtering could not match that applied to full-length reads. Sequences were annotated with PyIR, a Python wrapper for IgBLAST v1.9, and V/J genes and CDR3 were assigned using IMGT germline references. Reads were filtered out if the reads had weak V/J assignments (E-value above 1e-6), no CDR3, stop codons, out-of-frame junctions, or ambiguous translated residues. V3J clonotypes were defined as sequences sharing an identical inferred V gene, J gene, and CDR3 amino acid sequence. Percentage overlap between repertoires was calculated by dividing the number of shared unique clonotypes by the size of the smaller repertoire. RTK rarefaction, the Chao1 estimator, and Recon v2.1 estimates of unobserved clonotypes were used to assess repertoire richness. OLGA was used to compute generation probabilities for all TCRbeta clonotypes that the gDNA method yielded from four donors. TCRdb re-hosts the immuneACCESS table, in-frame sequences only. Its copies lack some clones; in the studies checked, an unresolved V gene accounts for under half of them, and the cause for the rest is not known. The V and J calls and clone size come from that table; D and trimming were worked out from the DNA. A total of some 1.4 million clones appear in this sample, roughly 96% of them only once. The leading ten clones occupy about 1.2% of the sample.

The TCR sequence derives from a man aged 25 to 40 in good health. The material sequenced was naive CD4+ T cells sorted from blood. The cell subset or site label on this specimen signifies: CD45RA+ positively selected. The chain is assembled from TRBV7-2 and TRBJ2-5; TRBD1 is possibly the D segment (7 matching bases). The DNA sequence reads TGTGCCAGCAGCCCGCGGGACAGTAGGATAGGGACCCAGTACTTC. Translated, it gives CASSPRDSRIGTQYF.